This T cell receptor (beta chain) was identified in a study of shared clonotypes between healthy human individuals (dated by TCRdb to about 2020). Some background on the complete study: Two women and three men aged 18 to 49 years were included in the cohort. Per donor, three plates each were used for CD4 naive and CD4 memory, two for CD8 naive, and one for CD8 memory. The study deeply sequenced blood TCR repertoires of five healthy adults to estimate repertoire size and the extent of clonotype sharing between individuals. To increase sequencing depth and limit assay-specific biases, TCR repertoire library preparation and sequencing were carried out by different laboratories using diverse techniques. Each donor's leukapheresis produced roughly between roughly 0.85 and 10 billion PBMCs. Overall results and qualifications from the work: Based on pairwise subsampling, the degree of clonotype sharing among donors was expected to be affected by sequencing depth. Because the study included only a small number of donors, the genetic and exposure-history diversity represented was limited. Naive subsets generally had larger estimated clonotype richness than memory subsets. Sampling was restricted to blood, and TCR repertoires in tissues likely differ from the TCR repertoires found in blood. Sharing across a few donors was observed for about 5% of naive CD4, about 4% of naive CD8, about 2.3% of memory CD4, and around 0.4% of memory CD8 clonotypes. Clonotypes shared by all four sorted-subset donors showed higher generation probabilities than non-shared clonotypes. Incomplete sequencing was indicated by rarefaction of sorted-subset datasets, despite the large sequencing depth.

TCR CDR3 regions were amplified from genomic DNA by multiplex PCR using the deep immunoSEQ assay. Extracted genomic DNA from each cell subset was spread evenly across all wells of several immunoSEQ 96-well plates, with each plate serving as a replicate. For sorted subsets, each replicate PCR was loaded with about 0.2 ug genomic DNA, equivalent to approximately 33,000 T cell genomes. Purified libraries were quantified with a Qubit 3.0 fluorometer, sized on a Bioanalyzer 2100, and re-quantified with the KAPA Library Quantification kit. Every immunoSEQ 96-well plate was sequenced on a separate single-read 150-cycle Illumina NextSeq 550 flow cell. Concerning the study's data processing: Because the immunoSEQ output included only junctional sequences and no quality scores, the filtering could not be the same as the filtering used for full-length reads. Sequences were annotated with PyIR, a Python wrapper for IgBLAST v1.9, using IMGT germline references to assign V/J genes and CDR3. Any read was removed if the V/J assignment was weak (E-value above 1e-6), the CDR3 was missing, or the read contained stop codons, out-of-frame junctions, or ambiguous translated residues. V3J clonotypes were defined as sequences sharing an identical inferred V gene, J gene, and CDR3 amino acid sequence. The percentage overlap between two repertoires was calculated by dividing the number of shared unique clonotypes by the size of the smaller repertoire. Richness of each repertoire was evaluated using RTK rarefaction, the Chao1 estimator, and Recon v2.1 estimates of unobserved clonotypes. Generation probabilities for all TCRbeta clonotypes obtained by the gDNA method from a handful of donors were computed using OLGA. This is the immuneACCESS table as TCRdb keeps it, with only in-frame sequences that have V and J called. A part of the clones is gone; compared with another copy, unresolved V genes explain less than half, and the rest is unexplained. That table furnishes V, J and clone size, whereas the DNA furnished D and trimming. A total of 550,000 to 750,000 clones appear in this sample, just under 97% of them only once. 0.11% of the sample is in the top ten clones.

With regard to this clone: The target of this receptor is not known. Qualities for individual bases were not recorded, and no much larger clone is one base off.

CD8 naive samples consisted of CD45RO-negative cells that were positively selected for CCR7, yielding a CD45RA+CCR7+ population without TemRA cells. Healthy HIV-negative adults with no recently reported acute infections or vaccinations were included as donors. All donors were Caucasian adults living in Nashville, Tennessee, USA. After blood collection by leukapheresis, PBMCs were isolated using Ficoll-Histopaque density gradient centrifugation and then cryopreserved in the vapor phase of liquid nitrogen. Analytical flow cytometry was used to check the purity and quantity of each magnetically sorted T cell population. Genomic DNA was isolated from every sorted fraction and measured by UV absorbance on a Nanodrop 2000c. The sequencing input was naive CD8+ T cells sorted from blood. The sample's cell subset or site label, in plain terms: CD45RA+CCR7+. The clonotype originates from a woman aged 25 to 39 in good health.

This receptor carries the CDR3 CASSYGTNTEAFF. The nucleotide sequence is TGTGCCAGCAGCTACGGCACGAACACTGAAGCTTTCTTT. The V and J segments used are TRBV6-5 and TRBJ1-1, with no D gene named confidently. Including the terminal cysteine and phenylalanine, the CDR3 comprises 13 residues. Here the CDR3 DNA is all that survives: 39 bases in frame from base 1. Via the germline V gene, CDR1 is MNHEY and CDR2 SVGAGI. Cut back by 6 bases and 1 base, the V and J ends lie 9 bases apart.